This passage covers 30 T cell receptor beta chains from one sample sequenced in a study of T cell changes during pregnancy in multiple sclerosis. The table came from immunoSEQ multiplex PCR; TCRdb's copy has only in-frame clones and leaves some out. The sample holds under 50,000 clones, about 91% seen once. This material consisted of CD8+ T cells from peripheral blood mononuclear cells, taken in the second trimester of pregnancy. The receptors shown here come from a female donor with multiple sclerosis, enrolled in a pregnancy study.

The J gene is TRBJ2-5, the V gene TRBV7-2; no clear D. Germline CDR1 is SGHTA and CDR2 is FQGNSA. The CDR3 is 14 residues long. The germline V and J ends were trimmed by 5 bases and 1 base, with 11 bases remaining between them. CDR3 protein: CASSPYAAQETQYF. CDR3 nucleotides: TGTGCCAGCAGCCCCTACGCCGCCCAAGAGACCCAGTACTTC.

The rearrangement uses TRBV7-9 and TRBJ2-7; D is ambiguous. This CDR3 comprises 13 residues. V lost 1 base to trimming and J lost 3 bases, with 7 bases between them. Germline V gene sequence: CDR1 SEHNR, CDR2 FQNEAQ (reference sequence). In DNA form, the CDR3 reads TGTGCCAGCAGCTTAGGGGCCATCTACGAGCAGTACTTC. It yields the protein CASSLGAIYEQYF.

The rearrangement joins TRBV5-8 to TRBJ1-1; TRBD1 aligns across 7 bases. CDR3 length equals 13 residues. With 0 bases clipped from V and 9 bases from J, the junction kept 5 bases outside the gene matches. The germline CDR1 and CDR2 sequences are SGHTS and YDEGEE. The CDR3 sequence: CASSLALDRKAFF. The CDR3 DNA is TGTGCCAGCAGCTTGGCCCTGGACAGGAAAGCTTTCTTT. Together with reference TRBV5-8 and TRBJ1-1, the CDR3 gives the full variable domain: EAGVTQSPTHLIKTRGQQATLRCSPISGHTSVYWYQQALGLGLQFLLWYDEGEERNRGNFPPRFSGRQFPNYSSELNVNALELEDSALYLCASSLALDRKAFFGQGTRLTVV.

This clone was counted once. The CDR3 nucleotides read TGTGCCAGCAGCCAAGATAGCGGCAGGGGGCACACTGAAGCTTTCTTT. It is translated as CASSQDSGRGHTEAFF. V gene TRBV4-2 combines with J gene TRBJ1-1, with 8 bases matching TRBD1. The V gene end was trimmed by 0 bases and the J gene end by 3 bases; junction bases not matched to a gene: 6. CDR3 length: 16 residues. Germline-derived CDR1 and CDR2 are LGHNA and YNFKEQ.

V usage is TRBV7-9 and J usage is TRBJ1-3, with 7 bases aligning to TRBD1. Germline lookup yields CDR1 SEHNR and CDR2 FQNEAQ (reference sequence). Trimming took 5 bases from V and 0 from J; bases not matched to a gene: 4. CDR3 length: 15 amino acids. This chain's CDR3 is CASSPDRNSGNTIYF. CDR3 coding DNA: TGTGCCAGCAGCCCGGACAGGAACTCTGGAAACACCATATATTTT.

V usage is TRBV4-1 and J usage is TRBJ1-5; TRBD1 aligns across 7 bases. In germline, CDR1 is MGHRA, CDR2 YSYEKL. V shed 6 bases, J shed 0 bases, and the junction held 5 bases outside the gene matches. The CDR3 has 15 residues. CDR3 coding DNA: TGCGCCAGCAGTCCGACAGGGATTAGCAATCAGCCCCAGCATTTT. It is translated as CASSPTGISNQPQHF.

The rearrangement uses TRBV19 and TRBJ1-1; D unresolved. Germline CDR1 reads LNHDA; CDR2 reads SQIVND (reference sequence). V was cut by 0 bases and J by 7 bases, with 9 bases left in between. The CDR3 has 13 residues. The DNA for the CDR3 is TGTGCCAGTAGTATAGATCAGGTCTATGAAGCTTTCTTT. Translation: CASSIDQVYEAFF.

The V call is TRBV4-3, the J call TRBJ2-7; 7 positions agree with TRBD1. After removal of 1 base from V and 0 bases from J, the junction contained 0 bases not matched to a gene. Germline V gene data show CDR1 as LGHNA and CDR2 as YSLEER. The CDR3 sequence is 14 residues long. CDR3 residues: CASSQAGGSYEQYF. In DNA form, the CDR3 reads TGCGCCAGCAGCCAAGCAGGGGGCTCCTACGAGCAGTACTTC.

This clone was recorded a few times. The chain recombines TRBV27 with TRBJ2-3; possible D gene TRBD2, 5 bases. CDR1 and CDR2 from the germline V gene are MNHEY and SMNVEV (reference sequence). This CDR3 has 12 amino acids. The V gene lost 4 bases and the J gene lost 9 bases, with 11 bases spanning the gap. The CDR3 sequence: CASSSLAGTQYF. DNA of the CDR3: TGTGCCAGCAGTTCGCTAGCAGGCACGCAGTATTTT.

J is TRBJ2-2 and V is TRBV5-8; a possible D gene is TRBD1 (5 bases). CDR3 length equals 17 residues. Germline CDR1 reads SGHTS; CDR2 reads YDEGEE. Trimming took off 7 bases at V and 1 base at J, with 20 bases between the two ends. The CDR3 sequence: CASPSRPREWNTGELFF. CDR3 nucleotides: TGTGCCAGCCCCTCCCGCCCCAGGGAATGGAACACCGGGGAGCTGTTTTTT.

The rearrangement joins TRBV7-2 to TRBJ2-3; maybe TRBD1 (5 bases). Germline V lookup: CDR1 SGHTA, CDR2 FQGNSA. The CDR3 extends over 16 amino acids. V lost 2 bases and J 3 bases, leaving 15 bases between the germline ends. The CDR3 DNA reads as TGTGCCAGCAGCTTACTCCGCAGGGTGAGGACAGATACGCAGTATTTT. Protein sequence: CASSLLRRVRTDTQYF.

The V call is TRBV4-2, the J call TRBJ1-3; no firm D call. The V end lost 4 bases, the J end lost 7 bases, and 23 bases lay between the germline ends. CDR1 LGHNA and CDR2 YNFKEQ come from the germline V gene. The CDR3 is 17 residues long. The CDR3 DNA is TGTGCCAGCAGCCTATCACCCGACTCGTCCGCCCCGAACACCATATATTTT. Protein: CASSLSPDSSAPNTIYF.

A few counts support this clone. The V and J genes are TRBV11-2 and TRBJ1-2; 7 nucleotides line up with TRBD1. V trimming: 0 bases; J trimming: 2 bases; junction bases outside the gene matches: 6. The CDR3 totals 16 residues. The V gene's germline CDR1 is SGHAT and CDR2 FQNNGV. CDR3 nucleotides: TGTGCCAGCAGCTTAGACTGGGACAGAACCAACTATGGCTACACCTTC. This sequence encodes CASSLDWDRTNYGYTF.

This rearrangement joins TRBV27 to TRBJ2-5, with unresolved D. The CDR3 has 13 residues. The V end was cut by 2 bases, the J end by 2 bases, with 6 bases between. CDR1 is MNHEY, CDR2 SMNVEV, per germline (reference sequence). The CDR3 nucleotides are TGTGCCAGCAGTTTAGGTAGTCAAGAGACCCAGTACTTC. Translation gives CASSLGSQETQYF.

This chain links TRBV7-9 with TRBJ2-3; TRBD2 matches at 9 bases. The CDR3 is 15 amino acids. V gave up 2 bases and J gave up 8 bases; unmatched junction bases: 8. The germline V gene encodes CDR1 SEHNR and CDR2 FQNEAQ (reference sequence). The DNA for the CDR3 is TGTGCCAGCAGCTTACGGGCTAGCGGGGATCGTACGCAGTATTTT. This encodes CASSLRASGDRTQYF.

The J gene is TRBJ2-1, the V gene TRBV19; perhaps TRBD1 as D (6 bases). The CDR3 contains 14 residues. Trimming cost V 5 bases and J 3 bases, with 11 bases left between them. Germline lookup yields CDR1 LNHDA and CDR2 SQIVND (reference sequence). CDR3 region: CASSLRGHYNEQFF. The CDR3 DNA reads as TGTGCCAGTAGTCTCAGGGGTCACTACAATGAGCAGTTCTTC.

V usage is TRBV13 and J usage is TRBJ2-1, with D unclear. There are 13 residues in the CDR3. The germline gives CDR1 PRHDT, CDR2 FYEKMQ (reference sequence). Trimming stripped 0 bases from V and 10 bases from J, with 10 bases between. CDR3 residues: CASSLGRVAEQFF. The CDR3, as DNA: TGTGCCAGCAGCTTAGGCCGGGTGGCAGAGCAGTTCTTC.

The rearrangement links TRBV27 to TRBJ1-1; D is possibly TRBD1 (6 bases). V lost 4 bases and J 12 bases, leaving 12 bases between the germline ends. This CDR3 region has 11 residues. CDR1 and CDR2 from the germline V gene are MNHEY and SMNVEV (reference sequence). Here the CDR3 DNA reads TGTGCCAGCAGTTGGAGGACAGTAACTTTCTTT. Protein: CASSWRTVTFF.

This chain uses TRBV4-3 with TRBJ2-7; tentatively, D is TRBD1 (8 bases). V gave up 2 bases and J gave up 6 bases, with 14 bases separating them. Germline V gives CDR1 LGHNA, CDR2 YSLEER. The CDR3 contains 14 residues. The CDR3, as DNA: TGCGCCAGCAGCCAATACAGGGGGGGGAGCGAGCAGTACTTC. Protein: CASSQYRGGSEQYF.

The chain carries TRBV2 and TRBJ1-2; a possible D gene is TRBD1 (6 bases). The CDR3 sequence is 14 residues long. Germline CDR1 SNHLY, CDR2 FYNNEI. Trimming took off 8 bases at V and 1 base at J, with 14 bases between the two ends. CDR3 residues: CASLGGHGNYGYTF. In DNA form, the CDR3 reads TGTGCCAGCTTAGGGGGTCACGGTAACTATGGCTACACCTTC.

In DNA, the CDR3 is TGTGCCAGCAGCTTGTCGGCAGGGGGCTTCACTGAAGCTTTCTTT. It translates to CASSLSAGGFTEAFF. The J gene is TRBJ1-1, the V gene TRBV5-5, with 8 bases lining up with TRBD1. Per germline, CDR1 SGHKS and CDR2 YYEKEE (reference sequence). The V and J ends lost 1 base and 4 bases, in that order; junction bases with no gene match: 6. This CDR3 contains 15 residues.

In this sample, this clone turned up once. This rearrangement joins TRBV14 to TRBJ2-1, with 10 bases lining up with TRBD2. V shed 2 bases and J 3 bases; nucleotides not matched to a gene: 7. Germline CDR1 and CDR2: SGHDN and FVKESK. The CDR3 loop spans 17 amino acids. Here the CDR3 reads CASSQSLAGADYNEQFF. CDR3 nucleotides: TGTGCCAGCAGCCAATCCCTAGCGGGGGCCGACTACAATGAGCAGTTCTTC.

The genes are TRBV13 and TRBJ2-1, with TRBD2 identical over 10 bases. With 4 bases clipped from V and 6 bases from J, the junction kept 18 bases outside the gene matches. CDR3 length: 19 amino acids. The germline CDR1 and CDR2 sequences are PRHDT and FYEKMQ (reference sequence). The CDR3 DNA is TGTGCCAGCAGCTCATTACTCTCACTAGCGGGGACGCAAGGCAATGAGCAGTTCTTC. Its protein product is CASSSLLSLAGTQGNEQFF.

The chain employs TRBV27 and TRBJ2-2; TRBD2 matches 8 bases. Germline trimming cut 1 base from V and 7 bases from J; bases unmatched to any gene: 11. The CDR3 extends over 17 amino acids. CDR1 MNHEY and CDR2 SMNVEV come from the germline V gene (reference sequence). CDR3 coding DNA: TGTGCCAGCAGTTTATTTTGGCCCGGGGGGGCTGGCGGGGAGCTGTTTTTT. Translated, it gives CASSLFWPGGAGGELFF.

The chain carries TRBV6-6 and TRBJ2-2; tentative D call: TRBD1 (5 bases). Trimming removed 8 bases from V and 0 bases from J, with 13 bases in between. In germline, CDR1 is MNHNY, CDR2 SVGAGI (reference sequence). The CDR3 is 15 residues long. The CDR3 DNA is TGTGCCAGCCTACCCCCCAGGGCGAACACCGGGGAGCTGTTTTTT. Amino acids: CASLPPRANTGELFF.

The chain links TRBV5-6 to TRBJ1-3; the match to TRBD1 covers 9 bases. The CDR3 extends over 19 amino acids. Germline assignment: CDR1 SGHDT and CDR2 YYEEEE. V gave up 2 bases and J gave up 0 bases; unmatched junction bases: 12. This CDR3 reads CASSFRDRVLLSSGNTIYF. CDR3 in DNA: TGTGCCAGCAGCTTCCGGGACAGGGTCCTCCTAAGCTCTGGAAACACCATATATTTT.

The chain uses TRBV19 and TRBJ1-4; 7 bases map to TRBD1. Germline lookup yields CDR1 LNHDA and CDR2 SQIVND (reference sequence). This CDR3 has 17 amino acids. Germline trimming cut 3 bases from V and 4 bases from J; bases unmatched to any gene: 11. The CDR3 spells CASSIKFRDSHNEKLFF. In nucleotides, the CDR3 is TGTGCCAGTAGTATTAAATTCCGGGACAGCCATAATGAAAAACTGTTTTTT.

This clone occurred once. This chain's CDR3 is CASSPLAGDSNTEAFF. The CDR3 bases are TGTGCCAGCAGCCCCCTCGCCGGGGACAGTAACACTGAAGCTTTCTTT. The V and J genes are TRBV4-2 and TRBJ1-1; 7 bases fit TRBD1. Losses at the gene ends were 4 bases for V and 2 bases for J; bases not matched to a gene: 10. Looked up from germline, CDR1 is LGHNA and CDR2 is YNFKEQ. CDR3 length: 16 residues.

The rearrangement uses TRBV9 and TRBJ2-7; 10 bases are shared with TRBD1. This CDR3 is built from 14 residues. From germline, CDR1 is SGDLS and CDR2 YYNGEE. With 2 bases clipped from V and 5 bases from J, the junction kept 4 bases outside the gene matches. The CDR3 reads CASSVGQGVHEQYF. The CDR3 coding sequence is TGTGCCAGCAGCGTTGGACAGGGGGTCCACGAGCAGTACTTC.

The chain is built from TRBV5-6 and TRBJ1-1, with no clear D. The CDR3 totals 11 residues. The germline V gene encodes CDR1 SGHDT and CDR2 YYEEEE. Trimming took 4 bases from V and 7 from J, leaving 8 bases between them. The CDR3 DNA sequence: TGTGCCAGCAGCCTAACAGATGAAGCTTTCTTT. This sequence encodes CASSLTDEAFF. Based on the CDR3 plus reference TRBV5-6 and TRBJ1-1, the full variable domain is DAGVTQSPTHLIKTRGQQVTLRCSPKSGHDTVSWYQQALGQGPQFIFQYYEEEERQRGNFPDRFSGHQFPNYSSELNVNALLLGDSALYLCASSLTDEAFFGQGTRLTVV.